The next 23 T cell receptor beta chains were all read from a single sample in a study of T cells in Graves' hyperthyroidism and ophthalmopathy. Amplified TCR beta CDR3 regions came from RNA transcripts. First-round RT-PCR targeting the TCR CDR3 was performed with the HTBI primer set. Each CDR3 protein gets one entry after TCRdb re-called the multiplex PCR reads with MiXCR. The sample has hundreds of thousands of distinct CDR3 sequences, under 20% seen once. Sequenced: blood. The source of these receptors is a woman aged 45-60 years with Graves' hyperthyroidism that later progressed to Graves' ophthalmopathy.

This clonotype was seen many times. The chain employs TRBV10-3 and TRBJ2-1; no clear D gene. With 8 bases removed from V and 7 bases from J, the gap between germline ends came to 12 bases. The CDR3 totals 12 residues. Looked up from germline, CDR1 is ENHRY and CDR2 is SYGVKD. The CDR3 region has the DNA TGTGCCATCCAAAGGGAAGGAAATGAGCAGTTCTTC. Encoded protein: CAIQREGNEQFF.

This clonotype occurred once. J is TRBJ2-3 and V is TRBV5-4; TRBD2 aligns across 11 bases. The CDR3 sequence is 16 residues long. CDR1 is SGHNT, CDR2 YYREEE, per germline (reference sequence). V shed 5 bases, J shed 6 bases, and the junction held 11 bases outside the gene matches. The DNA for the CDR3 is TGTGCCAGCAGTACGGGTAGCGGGGGGGCAGGTGATACGCAGTATTTT. Its translation: CASSTGSGGAGDTQYF.

V usage is TRBV6-1 and J usage is TRBJ2-1, with 14 bases that match TRBD2. The CDR3 is made up of 14 amino acids. Losses at the gene ends were 8 bases for V and 10 bases for J; bases not matched to a gene: 7. Germline lookup yields CDR1 MNHNS and CDR2 SASEGT. CDR3 amino acids: CASWGLAGAAEQFF. The CDR3 bases are TGTGCCAGCTGGGGACTAGCGGGGGCCGCGGAGCAGTTCTTC.

This clonotype was detected a few times. The V gene is TRBV2, the J gene TRBJ2-7, with D perhaps matching TRBD1 or TRBD2 (5 bases each). This CDR3 spans 16 amino acids. The germline CDR1 and CDR2 sequences are SNHLY and FYNNEI. V gave up 4 bases and J gave up 0 bases, with 16 bases separating them. CDR3 region: CASSGESRDASYEQYF. In DNA, the CDR3 is TGTGCCAGCAGTGGGGAGTCCCGGGACGCCTCCTACGAGCAGTACTTC.

This clonotype was seen a few times. The chain joins TRBV9 to TRBJ1-5; tentative D call: TRBD1 (5 bases). With 0 bases removed from V and 1 base from J, the gap between germline ends came to 8 bases. The CDR3 length is 15 residues. Germline assignment: CDR1 SGDLS and CDR2 YYNGEE. In DNA form, the CDR3 reads TGTGCCAGCAGCGTAGACGGGACCAGCAATCAGCCCCAGCATTTT. It translates to CASSVDGTSNQPQHF.

This clonotype has only a few counts. The chain recombines TRBV6-2 or TRBV6-3 with TRBJ1-2, with D unclear. This CDR3 spans 13 amino acids. Germline V lookup: CDR1 MNHEY, CDR2 SVGEGT. V was trimmed by 2 bases and J by 8 bases, leaving 12 bases between them. The CDR3 region is CASSYAGRSGYTF. The CDR3 DNA sequence: TGTGCCAGCAGTTACGCGGGCCGCTCGGGCTACACCTTC.

The gene calls are TRBV13 and TRBJ1-3; the D is unclear. V was shortened by 5 bases and J by 7 bases, with 6 bases between the two germline ends. Germline V lookup: CDR1 PRHDT, CDR2 FYEKMQ (reference sequence). The length of the CDR3 is 11 residues. This chain's CDR3 is CASSESNTIYF. For the CDR3, the DNA is TGTGCCAGCAGCGAATCCAACACCATATATTTT.

This clonotype has more than one count but fewer than ten. The chain links TRBV10-3 to TRBJ1-1; a possible D gene is TRBD1 (6 bases). CDR1 and CDR2 from the germline V gene are ENHRY and SYGVKD. The germline V and J ends were trimmed by 0 bases and 1 base, with 12 bases remaining between them. The CDR3 sequence is 16 residues long. The CDR3, as DNA: TGTGCCATCAGTGAGTCGGGGAAAGGGGGGAACACTGAAGCTTTCTTT. Translated, it gives CAISESGKGGNTEAFF.

The chain joins TRBV7-8 to TRBJ2-7; either TRBD1 or TRBD2 may fit D (5 bases each). V lost 1 base and J lost 2, with 12 bases in between. CDR3 size: 15 residues. CDR1 is SGHVS, CDR2 FQNEAQ, per germline. The CDR3 loop is CASSLGPGPTYEQYF. CDR3 nucleotide sequence: TGTGCCAGCAGCTTAGGTCCGGGACCGACCTACGAGCAGTACTTC.

This clonotype was found many times. V is TRBV9 and J is TRBJ2-3; D not certain. The CDR3 spans 15 residues. Germline V gene data show CDR1 as SGDLS and CDR2 as YYNGEE. V lost 0 bases and J 2 bases, leaving 10 bases between the germline ends. The CDR3 coding sequence is TGTGCCAGCAGCGTAGGACCCGACAACACAGATACGCAGTATTTT. Translated: CASSVGPDNTDTQYF.

The chain joins TRBV6-5 to TRBJ2-5; D is undetermined. The germline V and J ends were trimmed by 1 base and 2 bases, with 5 bases remaining between them. CDR3 size: 13 residues. The germline V gene encodes CDR1 MNHEY and CDR2 SVGAGI. The CDR3 is CASSYFVQETQYF. The DNA of the CDR3 is TGTGCCAGCAGTTACTTCGTGCAAGAGACCCAGTACTTC.

At least ten counts were recorded for this clonotype. This CDR3 is CASSSTPGTATDTQYF. CDR3 bases: TGCGCCAGCAGCTCCACCCCGGGGACAGCTACAGATACGCAGTATTTT. The V gene is TRBV5-1, the J gene TRBJ2-3; 7 bases match TRBD1. Germline values: CDR1 SGHRS, CDR2 YFSETQ. The CDR3 sequence is 16 residues long. V lost 3 bases to trimming and J lost 3 bases; unmatched junction nucleotides: 10.

This clonotype was seen many times. The gene calls are TRBV10-1 and TRBJ1-2; no clear D gene. Per germline, CDR1 WNHNN and CDR2 SYGVQD (reference sequence). Trimming left V 0 bases short and J 10 bases short, with 12 bases between. The CDR3 loop spans 13 amino acids. The CDR3 loop reads CASSESGTRPYTF. DNA for the CDR3: TGCGCCAGCAGTGAGTCAGGCACCCGACCCTACACCTTC.

In its sample, this clonotype was seen many times. The chain recombines TRBV5-1 with TRBJ2-2; 7 positions match TRBD1. V shed 1 base and J 1 base; nucleotides not matched to a gene: 4. Germline CDR1 is SGHRS and CDR2 is YFSETQ. The CDR3 has 16 amino acids. For the CDR3, the DNA is TGCGCCAGCAGCTTGACAGGGGCGTTGAACACCGGGGAGCTGTTTTTT. This translates into CASSLTGALNTGELFF. Full variable domain (remainder filled in from reference TRBV5-1 and TRBJ2-2): KAGVTQTPRYLIKTRGQQVTLSCSPISGHRSVSWYQQTPGQGLQFLFEYFSETQRNKGNFPGRFSGRQFSNSRSEMNVSTLELGDSALYLCASSLTGALNTGELFFGEGSRLTVL.

The chain carries TRBV9 and TRBJ1-1; the D is unclear. CDR3 length: 15 amino acids. Germline V lookup: CDR1 SGDLS, CDR2 YYNGEE. V was pared by 4 bases and J by 1 base, with 14 bases between. The CDR3 loop reads CASSPSVGWNTEAFF. The DNA of the CDR3 is TGTGCCAGCAGCCCTTCGGTGGGGTGGAACACTGAAGCTTTCTTT.

This clonotype was picked up a small number of times. The chain combines TRBV7-9 with TRBJ2-1, with D tentatively TRBD1 or TRBD2 (6 bases each). The V gene's germline CDR1 is SEHNR and CDR2 FQNEAQ (reference sequence). The CDR3 length is 18 residues. Trimming pared 5 bases from V and 6 bases from J, leaving 26 bases between. The CDR3 bases are TGTGCCAGCAGCCCAAGGAGGGCCCAGCCAGGGGCTTTCAATGAGCAGTTCTTC. Amino acid sequence: CASSPRRAQPGAFNEQFF.

This rearrangement joins TRBV27 to TRBJ2-4; 7 nucleotides align to TRBD2. The germline V gene encodes CDR1 MNHEY and CDR2 SMNVEV (reference sequence). This CDR3 comprises 15 residues. V shed 2 bases, J shed 3 bases, and the junction held 4 bases outside the gene matches. The CDR3 loop reads CASSLPSGVKNIQYF. The CDR3 nucleotides are TGTGCCAGCAGTTTACCTAGCGGTGTCAAAAACATTCAGTACTTC.

The chain recombines TRBV13 with TRBJ2-5; tentatively, D is TRBD1 (6 bases). In germline, CDR1 is PRHDT, CDR2 FYEKMQ (reference sequence). The CDR3 totals 14 residues. V gave up 5 bases and J gave up 2 bases, with 12 bases separating them. The CDR3 spells CASSAYREQETQYF. For the CDR3, the DNA is TGTGCCAGCAGCGCCTACAGGGAACAAGAGACCCAGTACTTC.

In this sample, this clonotype turned up many times. V gene TRBV12-3 or TRBV12-4 combines with J gene TRBJ2-1, with 11 bases fitting TRBD2. The CDR3 loop spans 16 amino acids. The junction had 8 bases not matched to a gene; V was cut back by 3 bases and J by 7 bases. The DNA for the CDR3 is TGTGCCAGCAGTTTCCTAGCGGGGGGCCCGGGGAATGAGCAGTTCTTC. As protein: CASSFLAGGPGNEQFF.

The table lists this clonotype with many counts. The J gene is TRBJ1-5, the V gene TRBV3-1; TRBD1 matches 7 bases. The CDR3 loop spans 17 amino acids. The trim removed 1 base at V and 4 bases at J, leaving 10 bases unmatched. The germline CDR1 and CDR2 sequences are LGHDT and YNNKEL (reference sequence). The CDR3 loop is CASSQGPSGQNNQPQHF. DNA of the CDR3: TGTGCCAGCAGCCAAGGCCCGTCGGGACAGAATAATCAGCCCCAGCATTTT.

The chain combines TRBV6-2 or TRBV6-3 with TRBJ1-1; D is ambiguous. Germline V gene lookup returns CDR1 MNHEY and CDR2 SVGEGT. This CDR3 is built from 15 residues. Trimming took off 0 bases at V and 1 base at J, with 9 bases between the two ends. CDR3 DNA: TGTGCCAGCAGTTACTCGAATCTGGGGAACACTGAAGCTTTCTTT. Its translation is CASSYSNLGNTEAFF.

This clonotype was counted many times. The chain employs TRBV3-1 and TRBJ2-3; the match to TRBD2 covers 8 bases. CDR1 and CDR2 (germline): LGHDT, YNNKEL (reference sequence). Unmatched junction bases numbered 12, after V lost 0 bases and J lost 4 bases. The CDR3 loop spans 18 amino acids. The CDR3 is CASSQDGGAYLRADTQYF. CDR3 in DNA: TGTGCCAGCAGCCAAGACGGGGGGGCCTACCTCCGCGCAGATACGCAGTATTTT.

The J gene is TRBJ2-5, the V gene TRBV20-1, with D maybe TRBD1 (6 bases). Germline V gene data show CDR1 as DFQATT and CDR2 as SNEGSKA (reference sequence). The V end was cut by 5 bases, the J end by 1 base, with 11 bases between. This CDR3 is 13 amino acids long. CDR3 residues: CSAPGQTQETQYF. The CDR3 DNA reads TGCAGTGCTCCAGGACAGACCCAAGAGACCCAGTACTTC.